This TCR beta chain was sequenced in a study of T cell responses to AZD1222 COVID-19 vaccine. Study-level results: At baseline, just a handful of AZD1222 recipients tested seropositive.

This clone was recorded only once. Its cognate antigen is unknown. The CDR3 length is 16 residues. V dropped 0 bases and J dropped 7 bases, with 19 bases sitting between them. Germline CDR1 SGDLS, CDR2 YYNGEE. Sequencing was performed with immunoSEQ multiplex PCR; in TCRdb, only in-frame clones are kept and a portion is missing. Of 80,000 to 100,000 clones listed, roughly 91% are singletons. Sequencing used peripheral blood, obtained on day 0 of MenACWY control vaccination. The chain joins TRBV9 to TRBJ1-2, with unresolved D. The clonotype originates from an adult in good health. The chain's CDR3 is CASSVGVGQSVGGYTF. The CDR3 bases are TGTGCCAGCAGCGTAGGGGTAGGGCAATCGGTCGGTGGCTACACCTTC.